This TCR beta chain was found in a study of blood T cell repertoires in COVID-19. Overall study context: Nucleic acid was either cDNA or gDNA, and it came from T cells, B-cell-depleted T cells, or PBMCs.

This clone was recorded a few times. The CDR3 totals 16 residues. In germline, CDR1 is SGHRS, CDR2 YFSETQ. V was cut by 1 base and J by 2 bases, with 12 bases left in between. In the original analysis: Estimated nucleated cell counts came from reference gene primer amplification. TCRdb keeps only in-frame clones here, not all; method: immunoSEQ multiplex PCR. The V and J calls and the clone size are those of that table, but D and trimming were determined from the DNA. Here the sample spans 280,000 or so clones, approximately 83% being singletons. The clonotype comes from a woman in her forties or fifties who had recovered from COVID-19. Sequenced input: peripheral blood. The genes are TRBV5-1 and TRBJ2-2, with D unresolved. This chain's CDR3 is CASSLIAARNTGELFF. The CDR3 bases are TGCGCCAGCAGCTTGATTGCGGCACGCAACACCGGGGAGCTGTTTTTT.